The clone carrying this T cell receptor beta chain has just a few counts. One end of the junction is discordant with germline, which a read error may explain. The sample comes from a study of regulatory T cells in long-lasting Graves disease. Arm-PCR of CDR3 regions and iRepertoire HTBI primers were used to build TCR beta libraries. TCRdb used MiXCR to reprocess the multiplex PCR reads, holding one entry per CDR3 protein. The sample has some 460,000 distinct CDR3 sequences, roughly 15% seen once; the top ten hold more than 10%. Noted time point: newly diagnosed GD, antithyroid drugs for less than 3 months. The TCR library was made from RNA that had been extracted from PBMCs in TRIzol. One endocrinology department in Xi'an, China, was where patients came from. The same data also went into a second study, on T cells in Graves' hyperthyroidism and ophthalmopathy. As that study records: Thyroid ultrasound and orbital computed tomography, with clinical symptoms and serum thyroxine and TRAb, informed diagnoses. Most expanded thyroid clonotypes above 0.001 recurred in blood.

This receptor was taken from a man in his forties or fifties with Graves disease. The sample consisted of peripheral blood mononuclear cells (PBMCs), taken at new diagnosis, from a patient treated with antithyroid drugs.

CDR3 region: CSSSPPDTQYF. The CDR3 nucleotides read TGTTCCAGCAGCCCGCCGGATACGCAGTATTTT. The chain has TRBV7-9 and TRBJ2-3; D is undetermined. The CDR3 length is 11 residues. CDR1 and CDR2 (germline): SEHNR, FQNEAQ (reference sequence).